This entry lists 22 T cell receptor beta chains sequenced from one sample in a study of long-term antiretroviral therapy in people with HIV. Survey-level resolution applied to immunoSEQ assay v3.0. Sequenced by immunoSEQ multiplex PCR; TCRdb stores in-frame clones only, minus some. The repertoire includes tens of thousands of clones, 85% of them detected once, and under 9.5% sits in the top ten. Sequencing used unsorted PBMCs, obtained 2.3 years after starting antiretroviral therapy. The receptors derive from a man between 40 and 49 years old with HIV.

The genes are TRBV9 and TRBJ1-2; a possible D gene is TRBD1 (6 bases). The CDR3 consists of 16 residues. From germline, CDR1 is SGDLS and CDR2 YYNGEE. V was cut by 0 bases and J by 0 bases, with 12 bases left in between. The CDR3 protein is CASSVAEGGSNYGYTF. CDR3 bases: TGTGCCAGCAGCGTAGCTGAGGGGGGATCTAACTATGGCTACACCTTC.

The V and J genes are TRBV9 and TRBJ2-3; D perhaps matches TRBD1 (6 bases). Germline lookup yields CDR1 SGDLS and CDR2 YYNGEE. The V end was cut by 3 bases, the J end by 3 bases, with 23 bases between. There are 18 residues in the CDR3. The CDR3 loop is CASSAQGTLTLETDTQYF. The CDR3 coding sequence is TGTGCCAGCAGCGCTCAAGGGACACTCACACTGGAAACAGATACGCAGTATTTT.

The chain is built from TRBV6-5 and TRBJ2-7; the match to TRBD1 covers 7 bases. Germline assignment: CDR1 MNHEY and CDR2 SVGAGI. V lost 6 bases to trimming and J lost 2 bases; unmatched junction nucleotides: 4. The CDR3 consists of 13 residues. The CDR3: CASSPGQTYEQYF. The CDR3 coding sequence is TGTGCCAGCAGCCCGGGACAGACCTACGAGCAGTACTTC.

The genes are TRBV18 and TRBJ2-7; 9 bases are shared with TRBD2. This CDR3 comprises 15 residues. Per germline, CDR1 KGHSH and CDR2 LQKENI. J was trimmed by 2 bases and V by 4 bases; bases with no gene match: 6. CDR3 nucleotide sequence: TGTGCCAGCTCACTGACTAGCGGTGCAACCTACGAGCAGTACTTC. Its translation: CASSLTSGATYEQYF.

The chain joins TRBV5-6 to TRBJ1-2; tentatively, D is TRBD1 (6 bases). V lost 0 bases, J lost 2 bases, and 17 bases lay in between. The germline CDR1 and CDR2 sequences are SGHDT and YYEEEE. This CDR3 is built from 17 residues. The CDR3 DNA reads as TGTGCCAGCAGCTTGGGGGGGGCTCAGCTACACAACTATGGCTACACCTTC. Protein: CASSLGGAQLHNYGYTF.

The table lists this clone with a count of one. The V call is TRBV6-5, the J call TRBJ2-3; a weak D match, TRBD1 (6 bases). The CDR3 covers 14 residues. CDR1 is MNHEY and CDR2 is SVGAGI in the germline V gene. V lost 4 bases and J lost 3, with 11 bases in between. The CDR3 spells CASSFLTGTDTQYF. CDR3 bases: TGTGCCAGCAGTTTCCTAACAGGGACAGATACGCAGTATTTT.

The chain links TRBV30 to TRBJ1-5; the match to TRBD1 covers 9 bases. Trimming at V came to 0 bases and at J to 6 bases, leaving 0 bases not matched to a gene. Looked up from germline, CDR1 is GTSNPN and CDR2 is SVGIG (reference sequence). The CDR3 covers 13 residues. The DNA of the CDR3 is TGTGCCTGGAGTGTACAGGGGGCTCAGCCCCAGCATTTT. Translation: CAWSVQGAQPQHF.

The chain combines TRBV6-6 with TRBJ1-1, with D unclear. This CDR3 comprises 15 residues. In germline, CDR1 is MNHNY, CDR2 SVGAGI (reference sequence). V lost 2 bases to trimming and J lost 1 base, with 11 bases between them. CDR3 protein: CASSYAGESNTEAFF. CDR3 nucleotide sequence: TGTGCCAGCAGTTACGCCGGGGAATCGAACACTGAAGCTTTCTTT.

In DNA, the CDR3 is TGTGCCAGCAGCGTAGATTCAGGGGGCGCGAATGGCTACACCTTC. Translated: CASSVDSGGANGYTF. The chain joins TRBV9 to TRBJ1-2; 8 nucleotides align to TRBD1. CDR1 SGDLS and CDR2 YYNGEE come from the germline V gene. The CDR3 is 15 amino acids. V shed 0 bases and J 6 bases; nucleotides not matched to a gene: 7.

The CDR3 nucleotides are TGTGCCAGCAGCTCGGAAAGACAGATGAACACTGAAGCTTTCTTT. Its protein product is CASSSERQMNTEAFF. This rearrangement joins TRBV7-9 to TRBJ1-1, with D maybe TRBD1 (5 bases). The CDR3 loop spans 15 amino acids. The V and J ends lost 4 bases and 0 bases respectively, with 12 bases between them. CDR1 and CDR2 from the germline V gene are SEHNR and FQNEAQ (reference sequence).

The chain has TRBV6-5 and TRBJ1-2, with TRBD1 matching 10 bases. Trimming at V came to 4 bases and at J to 8 bases, leaving 10 bases not matched to a gene. CDR3 length equals 15 residues. Germline CDR1 and CDR2: MNHEY and SVGAGI. In DNA, the CDR3 is TGTGCCAGCAGTTCCAGAAGACAGGGGGCGCGGGGCTACACCTTC. Its translation: CASSSRRQGARGYTF.

CDR3: CASSETTGINTEAFF. The CDR3 nucleotides read TGCGCCAGCAGTGAGACGACAGGGATCAACACTGAAGCTTTCTTT. The chain uses TRBV10-2 and TRBJ1-1, with 7 nucleotides matching TRBD1. CDR3 length equals 15 residues. Germline V gene data show CDR1 as WSHSY and CDR2 as SAAADI. The V segment lost 2 bases and the J segment 2 bases; nucleotides outside the gene matches: 5.

The J gene is TRBJ2-7, the V gene TRBV7-9, with 11 nucleotides matching TRBD1. Per the germline V gene, CDR1 is SEHNR and CDR2 is FQNEAQ (reference sequence). Germline trimming cut 5 bases from V and 3 bases from J; bases unmatched to any gene: 6. The length of the CDR3 is 15 residues. This CDR3 reads CASSAPGQGVYEQYF. In nucleotides, the CDR3 is TGTGCCAGCAGCGCGCCGGGACAGGGGGTCTACGAGCAGTACTTC.

CDR3 loop: CASSLTVSPSGPLHF. The CDR3 DNA is TGTGCCAGCAGCTTAACAGTGAGCCCCTCGGGCCCCCTCCACTTT. The chain is built from TRBV6-5 and TRBJ1-6; D gene ambiguous. This CDR3 contains 15 residues. The germline V gene has CDR1 MNHEY and CDR2 SVGAGI. Trimming removed 6 bases from V and 13 bases from J, with 22 bases in between.

The rearrangement uses TRBV7-9 and TRBJ1-4; 7 bases are a match to TRBD1. With 1 base clipped from V and 7 bases from J, the junction kept 3 bases outside the gene matches. Germline lookup yields CDR1 SEHNR and CDR2 FQNEAQ (reference sequence). CDR3 length: 14 amino acids. CDR3: CASSLGQGSEKLFF. The CDR3, as DNA: TGTGCCAGCAGCTTAGGACAGGGCAGTGAAAAACTGTTTTTT.

Only one count was recorded for this clone. The genes are TRBV7-9 and TRBJ2-2; 7 bases are a match to TRBD1. This CDR3 region has 15 residues. Per germline, CDR1 SEHNR and CDR2 FQNEAQ (reference sequence). Trimming removed 5 bases from V and 0 bases from J; junction bases left unmatched: 3. The CDR3 region has the DNA TGTGCCAGCAGCGGGACAGTATCGAACACCGGGGAGCTGTTTTTT. It translates to CASSGTVSNTGELFF.

This clone appeared once. The genes are TRBV2 and TRBJ1-2; D uncertain. V shed 10 bases and J shed 0 bases, with 21 bases lying between them. Germline loops: CDR1 SNHLY, CDR2 FYNNEI. This CDR3 comprises 16 residues. CDR3 in amino acids: CAKPPQDPPTNYGYTF. Here the CDR3 DNA reads TGTGCCAAACCCCCCCAAGACCCACCGACTAACTATGGCTACACCTTC.

The gene calls are TRBV19 and TRBJ2-1, with D possibly being TRBD2 (6 bases). Germline lookup yields CDR1 LNHDA and CDR2 SQIVND (reference sequence). V dropped 6 bases and J dropped 0 bases, with 12 bases sitting between them. This CDR3 region has 15 residues. As DNA, the CDR3 is TGTGCCAGTAGAAGGAGGGAGAGCTCCTACAATGAGCAGTTCTTC. Translated: CASRRRESSYNEQFF. The full variable domain, in which reference TRBV19 and TRBJ2-1 provide the parts outside the CDR3, is DGGITQSPKYLFRKEGQNVTLSCEQNLNHDAMYWYRQDPGQGLRLIYYSQIVNDFQKGDIAEGYSVSREKKESFPLTVTSAQKNPTAFYLCASRRRESSYNEQFFGPGTRLTVL.

The chain joins TRBV6-1 to TRBJ2-3; TRBD2 matches at 12 bases. The CDR3 has 16 amino acids. CDR1 is MNHNS and CDR2 is SASEGT in the germline V gene. V shed 2 bases and J 5 bases; nucleotides not matched to a gene: 5. DNA for the CDR3: TGTGCCAGCAGTGAACTAGCGGGGGGGCCCTTAGATACGCAGTATTTT. Amino acids: CASSELAGGPLDTQYF.

This chain's CDR3 is CASSQDFQHPYEQYF. In DNA, the CDR3 is TGTGCCAGCAGCCAAGATTTTCAGCACCCCTACGAGCAGTACTTC. The chain uses TRBV14 and TRBJ2-7; no definite D call. V lost 0 bases, J lost 2 bases, and 11 bases lay in between. Germline V gene lookup returns CDR1 SGHDN and CDR2 FVKESK. The CDR3 totals 15 residues.

This CDR3 is CASGLVQGRTGELFF. DNA for the CDR3: TGTGCTAGTGGTTTGGTACAGGGAAGAACCGGGGAGCTGTTTTTT. The chain employs TRBV12-5 and TRBJ2-2; D perhaps matches TRBD1 (6 bases). CDR1 and CDR2 from the germline V gene are LGHNT and FRNRAP. The CDR3 sequence is 15 residues long. Trimming pared 0 bases from V and 5 bases from J, leaving 10 bases between. The full variable domain, rest sourced from reference TRBV12-5 and TRBJ2-2, is DARVTQTPRHKVTEMGQEVTMRCQPILGHNTVFWYRQTMMQGLELLAYFRNRAPLDDSGMPKDRFSAEMPDATLATLKIQPSEPRDSAVYFCASGLVQGRTGELFFGEGSRLTVL.

The chain employs TRBV6-6 and TRBJ1-1; perhaps TRBD1 as D (5 bases). The length of the CDR3 is 16 residues. Trimming took 4 bases from V and 0 from J, leaving 15 bases between them. Per the germline V gene, CDR1 is MNHNY and CDR2 is SVGAGI (reference sequence). The CDR3: CASSSRGADMNTEAFF. CDR3 in DNA: TGTGCCAGCAGTTCGCGTGGGGCTGACATGAACACTGAAGCTTTCTTT.